This T cell receptor (beta chain) is drawn from a study of STAT3 mutations in large granular lymphocyte leukemia. Broader study findings: In several patients, dominant TCR clone burden exceeded STAT3 mutant burden. No sample exists from the first appearance of each clone. Every T-cell large granular lymphocyte leukemia patient had at least one immunodominant TCR beta clonotype.

To note about this clone: Its specificity is unknown.

The germline V gene has CDR1 LNHDA and CDR2 SQIVND (reference sequence). This CDR3 region has 13 residues. The V end lost 10 bases, the J end lost 5 bases, and 15 bases lay between the germline ends. Only in-frame clones appear in the TCRdb table, and some are missing; sequencing was by immunoSEQ multiplex PCR. The data contain about 16,000 clones, roughly four fifths of them singletons. The sequenced sample was peripheral blood mononuclear cells. V and J are TRBV19 and TRBJ2-1; D is perhaps TRBD1 (5 bases). The sequence was obtained from a man aged 45 to 65 with T-cell large granular lymphocyte leukemia. Some clones in this sample may be carry-over from other donors' samples. CDR3 sequence (DNA): TGTGCCACCGAAAGGGGTGAACACAATGAGCAGTTCTTC. Its protein is CATERGEHNEQFF.